The clone carrying this T cell receptor (beta chain) was seen more than once but under ten times. The sorted Tregs were CD4+CD25+CD127-/low cells. TCRdb recomputed calls from the 5' RACE reads with MiXCR, one row per CDR3 protein. The top ten clones hold approximately 4.7% of a sample with tens of thousands of distinct CDR3 sequences, roughly 22% of them seen once. This TCR came from a female donor with breast cancer. Specimen: Tregs sorted from a lymph node.

Written as DNA, the CDR3 is TGTGCCAGCAGCCAAACAGGGGCAGGAGAGACCCAGTACTTC. As protein: CASSQTGAGETQYF. The rearrangement links TRBV3-1 to TRBJ2-5; the match to TRBD1 covers 7 bases. Germline CDR1 is LGHDT and CDR2 is YNNKEL (reference sequence). Trimming removed 2 bases from V and 4 bases from J; junction bases left unmatched: 4. The CDR3 has 14 residues.